These 25 T cell receptor beta chains were sequenced from one sample in a study of graft-versus-host responses after intestinal transplantation. Profiled with immunoSEQ multiplex PCR; TCRdb holds only in-frame clones, not every one. The table lists around 39,000 clones, approximately 93% of them singletons. This specimen was PBMCs, taken 734 days after intestinal transplantation. The source of these receptors is a human patient who received an intestinal transplant, so some T cells may come from the graft donor.

The rearrangement joins TRBV5-1 to TRBJ1-3; D call uncertain. Between the trimmed V and J ends, which lost 4 bases and 1 base, there was a span of 9 bases. CDR3 length: 14 amino acids. Per the germline V gene, CDR1 is SGHRS and CDR2 is YFSETQ. The CDR3 sequence is CASSEGFSGNTIYF. Written as DNA, the CDR3 is TGCGCCAGCAGCGAAGGTTTTTCTGGAAACACCATATATTTT.

The V and J genes are TRBV15 and TRBJ1-5, with D hard to call. Per the germline V gene, CDR1 is LNHNV and CDR2 is YYDKDF (reference sequence). V lost 3 bases to trimming and J lost 7 bases, with 16 bases between them. The CDR3 sequence is 15 residues long. As DNA, the CDR3 is TGTGCCACCAGCAGTCGTCTTATAACGGGACAGCCCCAGCATTTT. Amino acids: CATSSRLITGQPQHF.

This chain connects TRBV19 to TRBJ2-7; D gene unclear. The V end lost 2 bases, the J end lost 0 bases, and 11 bases lay between the germline ends. The CDR3 loop spans 15 amino acids. CDR1 and CDR2 (germline): LNHDA, SQIVND (reference sequence). The CDR3 nucleotides are TGTGCCAGTAGTATAAAGGGCGGCAGCTCCTACGAGCAGTACTTC. It translates to CASSIKGGSSYEQYF.

The V gene is TRBV5-1, the J gene TRBJ2-5; TRBD1 matches at 10 bases. Trimming took 3 bases from V and 4 from J; bases not matched to a gene: 0. The CDR3 has 13 amino acids. CDR1 and CDR2 from the germline V gene are SGHRS and YFSETQ. The CDR3 region has the DNA TGCGCCAGCAGCTGGGACAGGGGAGAGACCCAGTACTTC. It yields the protein CASSWDRGETQYF.

The chain employs TRBV7-3 and TRBJ2-2; D is tentatively TRBD1 or TRBD2 (5 bases each). The ends were cut back, 5 bases at V and 8 bases at J, with 15 bases in the middle. CDR1 SGHTA and CDR2 FQGTGA come from the germline V gene. The CDR3 runs to 14 residues. The CDR3 DNA follows: TGTGCCAGCAGCCCCGGGACCGATAAAGGGGAGCTGTTTTTT. Amino acid sequence: CASSPGTDKGELFF.

The chain is built from TRBV7-9 and TRBJ1-2; D is unclear. Trimming took 5 bases from V and 5 from J, leaving 15 bases between them. The germline V gene encodes CDR1 SEHNR and CDR2 FQNEAQ (reference sequence). This CDR3 spans 14 amino acids. The CDR3 DNA follows: TGTGCCAGCAGCCCTAGGCGGCGGGAGTATGGCTACACCTTC. This sequence encodes CASSPRRREYGYTF.

This clone has just a few counts. V is TRBV9 and J is TRBJ1-5, with D possibly TRBD1 on 5 matching bases. Trimming stripped 4 bases from V and 5 bases from J, with 10 bases between. Per the germline V gene, CDR1 is SGDLS and CDR2 is YYNGEE. The CDR3 consists of 13 residues. CDR3 protein: CASSRGWDQPQHF. CDR3 bases: TGTGCCAGCAGCCGGGGGTGGGATCAGCCCCAGCATTTT.

DNA for the CDR3: TGTGCCAGCAGCTTTCTTCTCGGTGCGACTGAAGCTTTCTTT. This sequence encodes CASSFLLGATEAFF. This chain links TRBV11-2 with TRBJ1-1, with unresolved D. The CDR3 is 14 residues long. CDR1 SGHAT and CDR2 FQNNGV come from the germline V gene. Between the trimmed V and J ends, which lost 3 bases and 5 bases, there was a span of 13 bases. The whole variable domain, filled in from reference TRBV11-2 and TRBJ1-1, reads EAGVAQSPRYKIIEKRQSVAFWCNPISGHATLYWYQQILGQGPKLLIQFQNNGVVDDSQLPKDRFSAERLKGVDSTLKIQPAKLEDSAVYLCASSFLLGATEAFFGQGTRLTVV.

V gene TRBV7-9 combines with J gene TRBJ1-1, with a weak D call TRBD1 (6 bases). The V gene lost 5 bases and the J gene lost 1 base, with 11 bases spanning the gap. The V gene's germline CDR1 is SEHNR and CDR2 FQNEAQ (reference sequence). The CDR3 has 14 residues. In DNA form, the CDR3 reads TGTGCCAGCAGCAATTACAGGGAGAACACTGAAGCTTTCTTT. Translation gives CASSNYRENTEAFF.

The rearrangement joins TRBV5-1 to TRBJ1-1; 9 nucleotides line up with TRBD1. With V trimmed by 3 bases and J by 6 bases, 9 bases remained unmatched. Per germline, CDR1 SGHRS and CDR2 YFSETQ. The CDR3 spans 15 residues. This CDR3 reads CASSSSGTGSSEAFF. The CDR3 DNA follows: TGCGCCAGCAGCTCATCCGGGACAGGGTCGTCTGAAGCTTTCTTT.

The chain carries TRBV5-1 and TRBJ1-6, with 10 bases fitting TRBD1. Germline assignment: CDR1 SGHRS and CDR2 YFSETQ. The CDR3 has 13 residues. The V segment lost 6 bases and the J segment 7 bases; nucleotides outside the gene matches: 1. CDR3 region: CASKGQGNSPLHF. CDR3 coding DNA: TGCGCCAGCAAGGGACAGGGGAATTCACCCCTCCACTTT.

The chain couples TRBV6-5 to TRBJ1-6; 7 nucleotides agree with TRBD1. Trimming cost V 5 bases and J 10 bases; bases outside gene matches: 11. The CDR3 is 15 amino acids. Germline V gene data show CDR1 as MNHEY and CDR2 as SVGAGI. The CDR3 loop is CASSAGTDFGSPLHF. The DNA of the CDR3 is TGTGCCAGCAGTGCCGGGACAGATTTCGGATCACCCCTCCACTTT.

This chain joins TRBV28 and TRBJ2-7; D uncertain. Germline assignment: CDR1 MDHEN and CDR2 SYDVKM. There are 15 residues in the CDR3. V lost 4 bases to trimming and J lost 1 base, with 14 bases between them. In nucleotides, the CDR3 is TGTGCCAGCAGTTCCTATATGGGCGGATCCTACGAGCAGTACTTC. Translated: CASSSYMGGSYEQYF.

The J gene is TRBJ2-2, the V gene TRBV25-1, with D perhaps matching TRBD1 (6 bases). With 6 bases removed from V and 8 bases from J, the gap between germline ends came to 10 bases. Germline V gene lookup returns CDR1 MGHDK and CDR2 SYGVNS. The CDR3 loop spans 12 amino acids. CDR3 sequence reads: CASSRRGGELFF. CDR3 coding DNA: TGTGCCAGCAGCCGAAGGGGGGGGGAGCTGTTTTTT.

V gene TRBV28 combines with J gene TRBJ2-1; TRBD2 aligns across 8 bases. CDR3 length equals 14 residues. The germline gives CDR1 MDHEN, CDR2 SYDVKM. After removal of 6 bases from V and 6 bases from J, the junction contained 7 bases not matched to a gene. CDR3 bases: TGTGCCAGCAGAAAGGGACTAGTTGGCAATGAGCAGTTCTTC. This gives the protein CASRKGLVGNEQFF.

This sequence joins TRBV6-5 and TRBJ2-5; no firm D call. This CDR3 region has 12 residues. CDR1 MNHEY and CDR2 SVGAGI come from the germline V gene. Deletions cut 6 bases from V and 5 bases from J, with 10 bases between. CDR3: CASRPASETQYF. Here the CDR3 DNA reads TGTGCCAGCAGACCCGCCAGTGAGACCCAGTACTTC.

This rearrangement joins TRBV27 to TRBJ2-1; 8 bases align to TRBD2. CDR1 is MNHEY, CDR2 SMNVEV, per germline (reference sequence). The trim removed 4 bases at V and 3 bases at J, leaving 5 bases unmatched. The CDR3 runs 15 residues. Here the CDR3 reads CASSSAGAGYNEQFF. In DNA form, the CDR3 reads TGTGCCAGCAGTTCAGCGGGGGCTGGCTACAATGAGCAGTTCTTC.

This rearrangement joins TRBV7-9 to TRBJ2-7; 12 nucleotides align to TRBD2. There are 15 residues in the CDR3. J lost 3 bases, V lost 5 bases, and 5 bases had no gene match. Germline CDR1 SEHNR, CDR2 FQNEAQ (reference sequence). This CDR3 is CASSMTSGGNYEQYF. The DNA for the CDR3 is TGTGCCAGCAGCATGACTAGCGGGGGAAACTACGAGCAGTACTTC. The full variable domain, rest sourced from reference TRBV7-9 and TRBJ2-7, is DTGVSQNPRHKITKRGQNVTFRCDPISEHNRLYWYRQTLGQGPEFLTYFQNEAQLEKSRLLSDRFSAERPKGSFSTLEIQRTEQGDSAMYLCASSMTSGGNYEQYFGPGTRLTVT.

The CDR3 here is CASSRAPDPGRETQYF. The CDR3 bases are TGTGCCAGCAGCCGCGCTCCGGATCCTGGGAGAGAGACCCAGTACTTC. This rearrangement joins TRBV7-7 to TRBJ2-5; a possible D gene is TRBD2 (5 bases). V was clipped by 5 bases and J by 4 bases, with 20 bases between them. This CDR3 is 16 amino acids long. CDR1 and CDR2 from the germline V gene are SSHAT and FNYEAQ (reference sequence).

The chain combines TRBV7-2 with TRBJ2-1, with D tentatively TRBD2 (5 bases). The CDR3 covers 14 residues. Per the germline V gene, CDR1 is SGHTA and CDR2 is FQGNSA. V gave up 10 bases and J gave up 2 bases, with 15 bases separating them. The CDR3 bases are TGTGCCACCCTAGGGAGCGGTGCCTACAATGAGCAGTTCTTC. This sequence encodes CATLGSGAYNEQFF.

The chain recombines TRBV9 with TRBJ1-2; 9 nucleotides match TRBD1. V lost 3 bases to trimming and J lost 4 bases; unmatched junction nucleotides: 7. This CDR3 comprises 15 residues. Germline loops: CDR1 SGDLS, CDR2 YYNGEE. The CDR3 DNA reads as TGTGCCAGCAGCGGGACAGGGGTTGTCGCCTATGGCTACACCTTC. It specifies CASSGTGVVAYGYTF.

In its sample, this clone was seen once. The rearrangement uses TRBV6-6 and TRBJ2-7; TRBD1 matches 7 bases. CDR3 length: 13 amino acids. Germline V gene data show CDR1 as MNHNY and CDR2 as SVGAGI (reference sequence). The V and J ends lost 2 bases and 6 bases, in that order; junction bases with no gene match: 4. The CDR3 is CASSYPRQGEQYF. For the CDR3, the DNA is TGTGCCAGCAGTTACCCCCGACAGGGCGAGCAGTACTTC.

This chain links TRBV6-5 with TRBJ2-7; TRBD2 matches 8 bases. The CDR3 sequence is 14 residues long. CDR1 is MNHEY, CDR2 SVGAGI, per germline. The trim removed 5 bases at V and 4 bases at J, leaving 7 bases unmatched. The CDR3 loop reads CASSPYSGKYEQYF. As DNA, the CDR3 is TGTGCCAGCAGTCCCTATAGCGGGAAGTACGAGCAGTACTTC.

The chain combines TRBV2 with TRBJ1-6; tentative D call: TRBD1 (5 bases). V lost 4 bases and J 8 bases, leaving 15 bases between the germline ends. CDR3 length equals 15 residues. From germline, CDR1 is SNHLY and CDR2 FYNNEI. CDR3 in DNA: TGTGCCAGCAGTGTCCAGGGCAGGGTGGATTCACCCCTCCACTTT. Protein sequence: CASSVQGRVDSPLHF.

The V gene is TRBV15, the J gene TRBJ2-2, with a tentative D call TRBD1 (6 bases). CDR3 length: 16 residues. Deletions cut 8 bases from V and 2 bases from J, with 18 bases between. Germline V lookup: CDR1 LNHNV, CDR2 YYDKDF (reference sequence). CDR3 DNA sequence: TGTGCCACCTCCTGGACAGAAGGATTAAACACCGGGGAGCTGTTTTTT. Protein sequence: CATSWTEGLNTGELFF.